The 10 T cell receptor beta chains listed next were all sequenced from one sample in a study of human T cells and chemical hapten exposure. In TCRdb, the RACE reads were re-called with MiXCR into one record per CDR3 protein. The table has over 75,000 distinct CDR3 sequences, around 7% seen once. Time point specified: patch test 1, 2 weeks after DPC sensitization. The treatment was: therapeutic diphenylcyclopropenone sensitization with weekly scalp DPC. The input for sequencing was whole blood, taken in connection with sensitization to the hapten diphenylcyclopropenone (DPC). The receptors here all came from a woman aged 25 to 45 with alopecia areata. Some clones in this sample may be carry-over from other donors' samples.

This clonotype was found many times. The chain uses TRBV7-9 and TRBJ2-3, with unresolved D. CDR1 is SEHNR, CDR2 FQNEAQ, per germline (reference sequence). There are 15 residues in the CDR3. V was pared by 3 bases and J by 0 bases, with 10 bases between. Here the CDR3 reads CASSFYGGSTDTQYF. For the CDR3, the DNA is TGTGCCAGCAGCTTTTATGGTGGGAGCACAGATACGCAGTATTTT. The complete variable domain, with remaining parts taken from reference TRBV7-9 and TRBJ2-3, reads DTGVSQNPRHKITKRGQNVTFRCDPISEHNRLYWYRQTLGQGPEFLTYFQNEAQLEKSRLLSDRFSAERPKGSFSTLEIQRTEQGDSAMYLCASSFYGGSTDTQYFGPGTRLTVL.

The sample holds many counts of this clonotype. The chain links TRBV20-1 to TRBJ2-5, with 10 bases identical to TRBD1. The CDR3 contains 14 residues. The trim removed 3 bases at V and 4 bases at J, leaving 5 bases unmatched. The V gene's germline CDR1 is DFQATT and CDR2 SNEGSKA (reference sequence). The chain's CDR3 is CSASRDRGLETQYF. The DNA of the CDR3 is TGCAGTGCTAGCCGGGACAGGGGTCTAGAGACCCAGTACTTC.

This clonotype was seen many times. The V and J genes are TRBV14 and TRBJ1-2; D is ambiguous. Germline V lookup: CDR1 SGHDN, CDR2 FVKESK. The CDR3 spans 13 residues. V was pared by 4 bases and J by 8 bases, with 14 bases between. The CDR3 region has the DNA TGTGCCAGCAGCCCCGCTCCGGCGGAGGGCTACACCTTC. Protein sequence: CASSPAPAEGYTF.

In its sample, this clonotype was seen a few times. This rearrangement joins TRBV29-1 to TRBJ2-2, with D unclear. This CDR3 is 13 amino acids long. Per the germline V gene, CDR1 is SQVTM and CDR2 is ANQGSEA. V was trimmed by 5 bases and J by 0 bases, leaving 7 bases between them. The CDR3 is CSVISANTGELFF. The CDR3 DNA reads as TGCAGCGTTATCAGCGCGAACACCGGGGAGCTGTTTTTT.

In this sample, this clonotype turned up many times. The chain couples TRBV7-9 to TRBJ1-2; D call uncertain. In germline, CDR1 is SEHNR, CDR2 FQNEAQ (reference sequence). The CDR3 spans 14 residues. Trimming removed 1 base at V and 1 base at J, with 7 bases between. CDR3 bases: TGTGCCAGCAGCTTAGTAAGCGTTAACTATGGCTACACCTTC. Its translation is CASSLVSVNYGYTF.

The table lists this clonotype with many counts. The rearrangement uses TRBV12-3 or TRBV12-4 and TRBJ2-1; 9 positions match TRBD2. This CDR3 has 15 residues. J gave up 7 bases and V 6 bases, and 10 bases lay outside the gene matches. In DNA, the CDR3 is TGTGCCAGCAGCTCCCCGTTGCGGGGGGGGAATGAGCAGTTCTTC. Its protein is CASSSPLRGGNEQFF.

This clonotype was found a few times. The rearrangement links TRBV3-1 to TRBJ1-4; no clear D gene. Trimming cost V 0 bases and J 8 bases, with 13 bases left between them. The germline V gene has CDR1 LGHDT and CDR2 YNNKEL (reference sequence). This CDR3 is 15 amino acids long. The CDR3 DNA reads as TGTGCCAGCAGCCAAGATTTGGGGAAGGAAGAAAAACTGTTTTTT. It codes for CASSQDLGKEEKLFF.

This clonotype was counted ten times or more. The chain carries TRBV29-1 and TRBJ2-4, with D possibly TRBD1 on 5 matching bases. Trimming stripped 4 bases from V and 8 bases from J, with 15 bases between. The CDR3 has 13 residues. CDR1 is SQVTM and CDR2 is ANQGSEA in the germline V gene. CDR3 loop: CSVVGQGKDIQYF. CDR3 nucleotides: TGCAGCGTTGTTGGGCAGGGAAAGGACATTCAGTACTTC.

This clonotype came up a few times. V and J are TRBV4-1 and TRBJ1-5; D uncertain. Trimming removed 1 base from V and 5 bases from J, with 21 bases in between. Germline V gives CDR1 MGHRA, CDR2 YSYEKL. The CDR3 is 18 residues long. CDR3 in DNA: TGCGCCAGCAGCCAAGGCGGAGGGTCGGCGGTGGGCCATCAGCCCCAGCATTTT. This sequence encodes CASSQGGGSAVGHQPQHF.

This clonotype was seen ten or more times. The rearrangement uses TRBV29-1 and TRBJ1-2; the D is unclear. The CDR3 spans 12 residues. Trimming pared 8 bases from V and 4 bases from J, leaving 14 bases between. Germline V CDR1 and CDR2: SQVTM, ANQGSEA. The CDR3: CSYLGGSYGYTF. The CDR3 DNA reads as TGCAGCTACCTGGGAGGGAGCTATGGCTACACCTTC.